Listed below are T cell receptor beta chains from one sample, sequenced in a study of T cells in Graves' hyperthyroidism and ophthalmopathy. One entry per CDR3 protein results from TCRdb running MiXCR on the multiplex PCR reads. This table holds hundreds of thousands of distinct CDR3 sequences, roughly 40% found once. Sequencing was carried out using blood. Receptors originate from a man between 18 and 35 years old with Graves' hyperthyroidism. Each CDR3 is given with its conserved first and last residue. D genes are given only for firm matches. Size is stated for part of the rows, as once, few or many counts, or as a class when the clone is expanded.

clone_size | d_call | j_call | v_call | cdr3_nt | cdr3_aa
few | TRBD2 | TRBJ2-5 | TRBV15 | TGTGCCACCAGCAGATCTAGACTAGCTGGGACCCAGTACTTC | CATSRSRLAGTQYF
many | . | TRBJ2-5 | TRBV15 | TGTGCCACCAGCCTCCGGAAACAAGAGACCCAGTACTTC | CATSLRKQETQYF
many | . | TRBJ2-5 | TRBV29-1 | TGCAGCGTTGTAAAACCGGGACAAGAGACCCAGTACTTC | CSVVKPGQETQYF
many | . | TRBJ1-2 | TRBV20-1 | TGCAGTGTCAGTGGAGGCTACACCTTC | CSVSGGYTF
. | . | TRBJ1-1 | TRBV7-9 | TGTGCCAGCAGCTTAGTCGGGACCTTGGGCACTGAAGCTTTCTTT | CASSLVGTLGTEAFF
. | . | TRBJ1-1 | TRBV6-6 | TGTGCCAGCAGTTACCTCGCAACAGGGAGAGCTTTCTTT | CASSYLATGRAFF
. | . | TRBJ2-2 | TRBV6-6 | TGTGCCAGCAGACTAGAGCCCGGGGAGCTGTTTTTT | CASRLEPGELFF
few | . | TRBJ1-6 | TRBV6-5 | TGTGCCAGCAGTGAAGGGGAAGGGTATTGGGTCCACTTT | CASSEGEGYWVHF
. | . | TRBJ2-7 | TRBV20-1 | TGCAGTGCTACCCCCCCCGAGACCATGGGATACGAGCAGTACTTC | CSATPPETMGYEQYF
. | . | TRBJ1-4 | TRBV4-1 | TGCGCCAGCAGCCAAGATGTAGGGATCGATGAAAAACTGTTTTTT | CASSQDVGIDEKLFF
many | . | TRBJ1-6 | TRBV20-1 | TGCAGTGCTCAGGTGGGAGGGGGTAATTCACCCCTCCACTTT | CSAQVGGGNSPLHF
. | . | TRBJ1-2 | TRBV6-1 | TGTGCCGGCAGTTATGATGCGGGCGACGGCTACACCTTC | CAGSYDAGDGYTF
. | . | TRBJ1-4 | TRBV25-1 | TGTGCCAGCAGTTTTTCAGGGGTTGAAAAACTGTTTTTT | CASSFSGVEKLFF
. | . | TRBJ1-2 | TRBV5-1 | TGCGCCAGCAGCTTGGCCGTCAGGGGAGATACCTATGGCTTCACCTTC | CASSLAVRGDTYGFTF
many | . | TRBJ2-7 | TRBV2 | TGTGCCAGCAGCGGGACATTACAAGACGAGCAGTACTTC | CASSGTLQDEQYF
many | TRBD1 | TRBJ2-7 | TRBV5-1 | TGTGCCAGCAGCCTTGGACAGGGTAACGAGCAGTACTTC | CASSLGQGNEQYF
many | . | TRBJ1-1 | TRBV9 | TGTGCCAGCAGCGCCGAACAGGGAGGCACTGAAGCTTTCTTT | CASSAEQGGTEAFF
few | . | TRBJ2-5 | TRBV5-5 | TGTGCCAGCGGACGGGGCTACGAGACCCAGTACTTC | CASGRGYETQYF
few | . | TRBJ2-7 | TRBV7-9 | TGTGCCAGCAGTCCTACAGGAAGGAGCTCCTACGAGCAGTACTTC | CASSPTGRSSYEQYF
. | . | TRBJ1-6 | TRBV13 | TGTGCCAGCAGCTTAGGGGCAGGGCGGGCACCCCTCCACTTT | CASSLGAGRAPLHF
many | . | TRBJ2-7 | TRBV20-1 | TGCAGTGCGCGTAGCGGAAACTCCTACGAGCAGTACTTC | CSARSGNSYEQYF
once | . | TRBJ2-6 | TRBV29-1 | TGCAGCGTTGACGGGGGGCCTGGGGCCAACGTCCTGACTTTC | CSVDGGPGANVLTF
few | . | TRBJ1-6 | TRBV10-3 | TGTGCCAGTCAACCAGGGGAGGGATATGATTCACCCCTCCACTTT | CASQPGEGYDSPLHF
once | TRBD2 | TRBJ2-2 | TRBV29-1 | TGCAGCGTACGACTAGCGAGCAACACCGGGGAGCTGTTTTTT | CSVRLASNTGELFF
. | . | TRBJ1-5 | TRBV2 | TGTGCCAGCAGTTCCTGGATCGGTGGCAATCAGCCCCAGCATTTT | CASSSWIGGNQPQHF
. | . | TRBJ2-5 | TRBV5-4 | TGTGCCAGCAGCTTTTGGTACCAAGAGACCCAGTACTTC | CASSFWYQETQYF
. | . | TRBJ2-7 | TRBV6-5 | TGTGCCAGCAGTTACTCGTCGGACTCCCACGAGCAGTACTTC | CASSYSSDSHEQYF
few | . | TRBJ2-7 | TRBV2 | TGTGCCAGCAGTGTACGGGGGCGGGAACAACCCTCCTACGAGCAGTACTTC | CASSVRGREQPSYEQYF
once | . | TRBJ1-1 | TRBV11-2 | TGTGCCAGCAGCGTGGACAGTTTTATGAACACTGAAGCTTTCTTT | CASSVDSFMNTEAFF
. | . | TRBJ2-7 | TRBV7-6 | TGTGCCAGCAGCCCGAGTCGCGGCTCCTACGAGCAGTACTTC | CASSPSRGSYEQYF
few | TRBD2 | TRBJ2-5 | TRBV15 | TGTGCCACCAGCGGGGGGGGAGAGACCCAGTACTTC | CATSGGGETQYF
many | . | TRBJ2-7 | TRBV19 | TGTGCCAGTAGTTCAGAATCCTACGAGCAGTACTTC | CASSSESYEQYF
. | . | TRBJ1-3 | TRBV7-9 | TGTGCCAGCAGCTTAGGGACGGTGAACACCATATATTTT | CASSLGTVNTIYF
. | . | TRBJ2-6 | TRBV14 | TGTGCCAGCAGCCAAGATCGAGGACAGCTTATCTGGAGTGCCAACGTCCTGACTTTC | CASSQDRGQLIWSANVLTF
few | TRBD2 | TRBJ2-2 | TRBV29-1 | TGCAGCGCCGTAGCGGGGGAGTCCACCGGGGAGCTGTTTTTT | CSAVAGESTGELFF
many | . | TRBJ2-5 | TRBV19 | TGTGCCAGTAGTATCGCGCTAACAGGAAGAGGGGAGACCCAGTACTTC | CASSIALTGRGETQYF
many | TRBD1 | TRBJ1-5 | TRBV2 | TGTGCCAGCACCAGGGACAGTAACAATCAGCCCCAGCATTTT | CASTRDSNNQPQHF